This TCR beta chain was sequenced during a study of regulatory T cells in long-lasting Graves disease. Study summary: It was over 5 years of antithyroid drugs, with positive TSH receptor antibodies, that meant persistent Graves' disease.

As for time point: persistent/refractory GD, antithyroid drugs over 5 years with positive TRAb. The authors made the TCR library using RNA they extracted from PBMCs. Patients were from an endocrinology department in Xi'an, China. Germline V gene sequence: CDR1 MDHEN, CDR2 SYDVKM. V was trimmed by 3 bases and J by 0 bases, leaving 11 bases between them. The CDR3 extends over 15 amino acids. Sequencing libraries for TCR beta were prepared with iRepertoire HTBI primers and Arm-PCR of CDR3 regions. From the multiplex PCR reads, TCRdb called clonotypes with MiXCR, one entry per CDR3 protein. Of 350,000 to 450,000 distinct CDR3 sequences detected, roughly 25% appear once; the ten largest clones hold less than 30%.

J is TRBJ2-5 and V is TRBV28; tentatively, D is TRBD2 (5 bases). The sequenced sample was peripheral blood mononuclear cells (PBMCs), obtained when the disease was refractory, from a patient treated with antithyroid drugs. The sequence derives from a woman between 35 and 50 years old with Graves disease. This CDR3 reads CASSLMVGDQETQYF. The CDR3, as DNA: TGTGCCAGCAGTTTGATGGTGGGAGACCAAGAGACCCAGTACTTC. Full variable domain (remainder filled in from reference TRBV28 and TRBJ2-5): DVKVTQSSRYLVKRTGEKVFLECVQDMDHENMFWYRQDPGLGLRLIYFSYDVKMKEKGDIPEGYSVSREKKERFSLILESASTNQTSMYLCASSLMVGDQETQYFGPGTRLLVL.